This TCR beta chain originates from a study of shared clonotypes between healthy human individuals. In the study's own analysis: Sequence data from immunoSEQ were junction-only and lacked quality scores; consequently, filtering differed. Libraries were prepared by immunoSEQ multiplex PCR; TCRdb keeps only in-frame clonotypes and omits some of them. That table supplies the V and J calls and clone size; D and trimming were determined from the DNA. The sample includes around 510,000 clones, roughly 95% of them seen just once. The CDR3 contains 16 residues. Germline CDR1 reads SGHTA; CDR2 reads FQGNSA. V gave up 2 bases and J gave up 6 bases, with 19 bases separating them. With regard to this clone: Its specificity is unknown.

Findings and caveats of the study: A handful of donors showed sharing of approximately 5% of naive CD4 clonotypes. Relative to memory subsets, naive subsets generally showed larger estimated richness. The four-donor shared clonotypes exceeded non-shared clonotypes in generation probability, with non-shared ones scoring lower.

Input material: naive CD4+ T cells sorted from blood. Specified subset: CD45RA+ positively selected. V gene TRBV7-2 combines with J gene TRBJ2-5; possible D gene TRBD2, 5 bases. The sequence was obtained from a woman aged 30 to 39 in good health. CDR3: CASSLRPPLLAKTQYF. The DNA of the CDR3 is TGTGCCAGCAGCTTAAGGCCTCCCTTGCTAGCAAAGACCCAGTACTTC.